This T cell receptor (beta chain) originates from a study of molecular identifiers for immune sequencing clone quantification. Background on the study: Naive CD8 cell RNA, from roughly 20,000 or 100,000 cells, was split five ways in replicates, with four sequenced.

The CDR3 runs to 15 residues. V lost 4 bases and J 2 bases, leaving 15 bases between the germline ends. Germline V gene data show CDR1 as SGDLS and CDR2 as YYNGEE. This clonotype was picked up many times. Researchers sorted naive CD8 T cells as cells that were CD8+CD4-CCR7+CD45RA+. Preparation methods for the bulk TCR libraries were those previously described, with listed TCR primers. TCRdb reprocessed the PCR reads with MiXCR, giving one entry per CDR3 protein. The sample holds around 86,000 distinct CDR3 sequences, 19% seen once. Sequencing was carried out using naive CD8+ T cells from blood, with Jurkat cell RNA spiked in. Stated subset: FACS-sorted CD8+CD4-CCR7+CD45RA+ naive T cells. The TCR was taken from a human donor in good health. Some libraries in this study had Jurkat cell RNA spiked in. The gene calls are TRBV9 and TRBJ1-1; possible D gene TRBD1, 6 bases. CDR3: CASSPEGGKNTEAFF. The CDR3 DNA reads as TGTGCCAGCAGCCCTGAGGGGGGAAAAAACACTGAAGCTTTCTTT. Combining the CDR3 with reference TRBV9 and TRBJ1-1 gives the whole variable domain DSGVTQTPKHLITATGQRVTLRCSPRSGDLSVYWYQQSLDQGLQFLIQYYNGEERAKGNILERFSAQQFPDLHSELNLSSLELGDSALYFCASSPEGGKNTEAFFGQGTRLTVV.